This is a list of T cell receptor beta chains from one sample in a study of vaccination effects on CD4 cells after COVID-19. No antigen is known for these receptors. Assay used: immunoSEQ multiplex PCR; TCRdb lists only in-frame clones, some missing. The table lists more than 20,000 clones, around 66% of them singletons. The sample consisted of CD4+ T cells from PBMCs cultured with SARS-CoV-2 spike peptides, taken before COVID-19 vaccination. Source of these receptors: a human donor who had a prior SARS-CoV-2 infection. Both conserved end residues are part of each CDR3. The D gene is left open where the match is weak. The size of a clone is reported for some rows only, either as once, few or many, or as a class for expanded clones.

J: TRBJ2-5
D: .
size: .
V: TRBV29-1
CDR3: CSVGEEFLFSFQYF
DNA: TGCAGCGTTGGTGAAGAGTTTCTATTCTCGTTCCAGTACTTC

J: TRBJ2-5
D: .
size: .
V: TRBV5-1
CDR3: CASSLVFRGGTQYF
DNA: TGCGCCAGCAGCTTGGTTTTCCGGGGTGGGACCCAGTACTTC

J: TRBJ1-1
D: .
size: .
V: TRBV24-1
CDR3: CATSDPRGTEAFF
DNA: TGTGCCACCAGTGATCCCCGGGGCACTGAAGCTTTCTTT

J: TRBJ2-3
D: TRBD2
size: .
V: TRBV7-2
CDR3: CASSFPVVAGSTDTQYF
DNA: TGTGCCAGCAGCTTCCCTGTGGTAGCGGGGAGCACAGATACGCAGTATTTT

J: TRBJ1-6
D: .
size: .
V: TRBV3-1/TRBV3-2
CDR3: CASSPPGVRRNSPLHF
DNA: TGTGCCAGCAGCCCTCCGGGAGTTAGGAGAAATTCACCCCTCCACTTT

J: TRBJ2-3
D: .
size: .
V: TRBV5-8
CDR3: CASSSWQGIADTQYF
DNA: TGTGCCAGCAGCTCATGGCAGGGGATCGCAGATACGCAGTATTTT

J: TRBJ2-7
D: TRBD1
size: .
V: TRBV5-1
CDR3: CASSAAPGQVYEQYF
DNA: TGCGCCAGCAGCGCAGCCCCGGGACAGGTCTACGAGCAGTACTTC

J: TRBJ2-5
D: TRBD2
size: .
V: TRBV7-3
CDR3: CASSLSLAGGQETQYF
DNA: TGTGCCAGCAGCTTAAGCCTAGCGGGGGGTCAAGAGACCCAGTACTTC

J: TRBJ1-1
D: .
size: .
V: TRBV2
CDR3: CASSYQGHLNTEAFF
DNA: TGTGCCAGCAGTTACCAGGGACACTTGAACACTGAAGCTTTCTTT

J: TRBJ2-1
D: .
size: once
V: TRBV6-1
CDR3: CASSDLLLSYNEQFF
DNA: TGTGCCAGCAGTGATCTACTCCTCTCCTACAATGAGCAGTTCTTC

J: TRBJ2-6
D: .
size: .
V: TRBV7-9
CDR3: CASSEGGASGANVLTF
DNA: TGTGCCAGCAGCGAGGGCGGGGCATCTGGGGCCAACGTCCTGACTTTC

J: TRBJ1-5
D: .
size: .
V: TRBV6-5
CDR3: CASSYSSQLSNQPQHF
DNA: TGTGCCAGCAGTTACTCGAGCCAGCTTAGCAATCAGCCCCAGCATTTT

J: TRBJ1-2
D: .
size: .
V: TRBV2
CDR3: CASSEYSSSNTF
DNA: TGTGCCAGCAGTGAATATAGTTCGAGCAACACCTTC

J: TRBJ2-5
D: .
size: .
V: TRBV30
CDR3: CAWSWGLETQYF
DNA: TGTGCCTGGAGTTGGGGGCTAGAGACCCAGTACTTC

J: TRBJ2-2
D: TRBD2
size: .
V: TRBV27
CDR3: CASSPSGLAAANTGELFF
DNA: TGTGCCAGCAGTCCCTCCGGACTAGCGGCAGCGAACACCGGGGAGCTGTTTTTT

J: TRBJ1-6
D: .
size: .
V: TRBV7-3
CDR3: CASSSEGLPNSPLHF
DNA: TGTGCCAGCAGCTCCGAGGGCCTTCCGAATTCACCCCTCCACTTT

J: TRBJ2-1
D: .
size: once
V: TRBV18
CDR3: CASSPRATNEQFF
DNA: TGTGCCAGCTCACCCCGGGCCACCAATGAGCAGTTCTTC

J: TRBJ2-2
D: TRBD2
size: .
V: TRBV2
CDR3: CASSDVSGRAGNTGELFF
DNA: TGTGCCAGCAGTGATGTCAGCGGGAGGGCCGGGAACACCGGGGAGCTGTTTTTT

J: TRBJ2-1
D: TRBD2
size: .
V: TRBV28
CDR3: CASRGASGSENEQFF
DNA: TGTGCCAGCAGGGGGGCTAGCGGGAGTGAGAATGAGCAGTTCTTC

J: TRBJ2-7
D: .
size: .
V: TRBV4-3
CDR3: CASSQDPGGTEGSYEQYF
DNA: TGCGCCAGCAGCCAAGATCCCGGAGGGACAGAGGGATCCTACGAGCAGTACTTC

J: TRBJ2-5
D: .
size: many
V: TRBV6-5
CDR3: CASSYSTGNRETQYF
DNA: TGTGCCAGCAGTTACTCAACAGGGAACCGAGAGACCCAGTACTTC

J: TRBJ2-5
D: .
size: .
V: TRBV5-1
CDR3: CASSLGAGRETQYF
DNA: TGCGCCAGCAGCTTGGGTGCGGGTCGAGAGACCCAGTACTTC